Detailed here is one T cell receptor (beta chain). The antigen remains unidentified. V was shortened by 5 bases and J by 9 bases, with 14 bases between the two germline ends. This CDR3 has 13 residues. In germline, CDR1 is SNHLY, CDR2 FYNNEI. The study made its TCR cDNA through 5'RACE template switching. That step introduced a universal primer site along with UMIs. TCRdb passed the 5' RACE reads through MiXCR, listing each CDR3 protein once. This sample has some 300,000 distinct CDR3 sequences, with 7.5% to 9.5% found just once. This sample stems from a study of T cells after yellow fever vaccination. The study's findings and limits: There was a small share of clonotypes that showed up in both the CD4 and CD8 compartments. FACS-sorted repertoires might harbor abundant contaminating clonotypes from the bulk population.

The clonotype was recovered from a man younger than 35 who received the YFV17D yellow fever vaccine. This chain joins TRBV2 and TRBJ2-4; D remains ambiguous. Sequencing was performed on CD4+ T cells sorted from PBMCs, taken 5 days after the yellow fever booster vaccination. The CDR3 DNA reads as TGTGCCAGCAGTATTGGAGAGTTGGGCATTCAGTACTTC. Amino acids: CASSIGELGIQYF.